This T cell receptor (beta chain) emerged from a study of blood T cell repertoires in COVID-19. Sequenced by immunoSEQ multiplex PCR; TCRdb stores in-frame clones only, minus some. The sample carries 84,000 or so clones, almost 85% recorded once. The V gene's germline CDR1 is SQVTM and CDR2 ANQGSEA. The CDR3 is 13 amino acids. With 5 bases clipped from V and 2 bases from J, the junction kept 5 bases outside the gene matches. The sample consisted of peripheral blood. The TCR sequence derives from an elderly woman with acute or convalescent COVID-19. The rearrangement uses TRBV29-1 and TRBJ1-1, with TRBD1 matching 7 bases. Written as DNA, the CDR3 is TGCAGCGTTCGACAGGGACCTAACACTGAAGCTTTCTTT. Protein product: CSVRQGPNTEAFF.